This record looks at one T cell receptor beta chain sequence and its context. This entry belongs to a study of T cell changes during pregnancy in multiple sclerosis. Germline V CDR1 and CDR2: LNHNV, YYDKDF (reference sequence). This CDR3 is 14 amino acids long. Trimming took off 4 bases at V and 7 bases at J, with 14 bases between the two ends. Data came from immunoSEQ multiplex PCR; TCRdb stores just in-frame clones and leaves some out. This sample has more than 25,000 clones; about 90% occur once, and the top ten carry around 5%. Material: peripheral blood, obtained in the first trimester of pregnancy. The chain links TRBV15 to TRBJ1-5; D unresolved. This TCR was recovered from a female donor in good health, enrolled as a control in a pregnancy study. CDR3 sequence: CATSTALDGQPQHF. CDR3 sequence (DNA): TGTGCCACCAGCACCGCTCTAGATGGCCAGCCCCAGCATTTT.